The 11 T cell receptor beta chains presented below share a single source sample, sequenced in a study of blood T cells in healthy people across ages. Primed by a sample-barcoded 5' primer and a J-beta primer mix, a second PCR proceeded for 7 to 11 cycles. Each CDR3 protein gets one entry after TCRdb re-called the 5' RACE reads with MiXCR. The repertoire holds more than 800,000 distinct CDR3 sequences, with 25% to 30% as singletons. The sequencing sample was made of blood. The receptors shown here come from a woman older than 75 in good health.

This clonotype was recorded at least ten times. DNA for the CDR3: TGTGCCAGCAGCCCCCCAGGGGAGGGCGCTCACAATGAGCAGTTCTTC. Residues: CASSPPGEGAHNEQFF. The V gene is TRBV12-3 or TRBV12-4, the J gene TRBJ2-1, with a tentative D call TRBD2 (7 bases). The CDR3 runs 16 residues. Deletions cut 6 bases from V and 5 bases from J, with 20 bases between.

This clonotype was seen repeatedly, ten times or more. In DNA form, the CDR3 reads TGTGCCAGCAGCTTGGCCGTATCGGGGTTCAACGAGCAGTACTTC. Translated: CASSLAVSGFNEQYF. This sequence joins TRBV5-6 and TRBJ2-7, with D possibly TRBD2 on 5 matching bases. Trimming took 0 bases from V and 5 from J, leaving 15 bases between them. Germline V gives CDR1 SGHDT, CDR2 YYEEEE. The CDR3 totals 15 residues. The full variable domain, with the rest looked up from reference TRBV5-6 and TRBJ2-7, is DAGVTQSPTHLIKTRGQQVTLRCSPKSGHDTVSWYQQALGQGPQFIFQYYEEEERQRGNFPDRFSGHQFPNYSSELNVNALLLGDSALYLCASSLAVSGFNEQYFGPGTRLTVT.

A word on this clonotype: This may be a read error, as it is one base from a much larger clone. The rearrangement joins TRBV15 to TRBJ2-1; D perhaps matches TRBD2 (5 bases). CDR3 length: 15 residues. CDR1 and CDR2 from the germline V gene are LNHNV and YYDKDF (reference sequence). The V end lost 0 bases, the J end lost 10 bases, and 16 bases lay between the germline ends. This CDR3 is CATSRDRGRDYEQFF. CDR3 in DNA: TGTGCCACCAGCAGAGATCGCGGCCGAGACTACGAGCAGTTCTTC. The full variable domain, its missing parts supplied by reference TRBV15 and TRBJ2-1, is DAMVIQNPRYQVTQFGKPVTLSCSQTLNHNVMYWYQQKSSQAPKLLFHYYDKDFNNEADTPDNFQSRRPNTSFCFLDIRSPGLGDTAMYLCATSRDRGRDYEQFFGPGTRLTVL.

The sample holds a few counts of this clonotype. Here the CDR3 DNA reads TGCAGTGCTGGGGAAACAGGGAAGTCGAACACTGAAGCTTTCTTT. Protein: CSAGETGKSNTEAFF. The chain employs TRBV20-1 and TRBJ1-1, with D tentatively TRBD1 (6 bases). Per germline, CDR1 DFQATT and CDR2 SNEGSKA (reference sequence). V lost 5 bases and J lost 1, with 17 bases in between. The CDR3 contains 15 residues.

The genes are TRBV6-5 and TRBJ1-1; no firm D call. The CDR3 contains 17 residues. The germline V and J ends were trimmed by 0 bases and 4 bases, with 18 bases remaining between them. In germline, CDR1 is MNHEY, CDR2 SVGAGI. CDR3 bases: TGTGCCAGCAGTTACTCGACGGGCGGCAATGGTGGCACTGAAGCTTTCTTT. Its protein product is CASSYSTGGNGGTEAFF.

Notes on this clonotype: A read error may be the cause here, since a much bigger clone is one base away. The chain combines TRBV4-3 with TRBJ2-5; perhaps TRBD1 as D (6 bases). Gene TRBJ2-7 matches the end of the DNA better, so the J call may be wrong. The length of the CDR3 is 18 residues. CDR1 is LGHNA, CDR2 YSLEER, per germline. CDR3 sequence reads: CAGSQEIGLQGNPYEQYF. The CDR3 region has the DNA TGCGCCGGCAGCCAAGAAATTGGGTTACAGGGAAACCCCTACGAGCAGTACTTC.

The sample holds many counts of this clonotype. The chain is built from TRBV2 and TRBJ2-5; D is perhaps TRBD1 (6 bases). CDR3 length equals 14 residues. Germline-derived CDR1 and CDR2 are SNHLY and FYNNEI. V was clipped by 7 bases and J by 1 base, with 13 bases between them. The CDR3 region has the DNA TGTGCCAGCACCAAACAGGGAATCCAAGAGACCCAGTACTTC. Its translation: CASTKQGIQETQYF.

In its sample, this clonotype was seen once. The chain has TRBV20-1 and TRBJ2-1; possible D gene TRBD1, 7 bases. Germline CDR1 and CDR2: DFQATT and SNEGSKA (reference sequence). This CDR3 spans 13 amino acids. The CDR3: CTTRGDSYNEQFF. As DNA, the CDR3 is TGCACTACCAGGGGGGACTCCTACAATGAGCAGTTCTTC.

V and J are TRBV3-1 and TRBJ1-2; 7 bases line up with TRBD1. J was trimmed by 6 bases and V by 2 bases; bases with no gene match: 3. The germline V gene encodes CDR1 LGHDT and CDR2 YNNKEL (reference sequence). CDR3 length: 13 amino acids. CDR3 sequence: CASSQSTGDGYTF. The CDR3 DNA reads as TGTGCCAGCAGCCAAAGTACAGGGGATGGCTACACCTTC.

The CDR3 loop is CASSVDPAVSWGGADTQYF. CDR3 DNA sequence: TGTGCCAGCAGCGTAGACCCGGCGGTGAGTTGGGGGGGAGCAGATACGCAGTATTTT. This chain joins TRBV9 and TRBJ2-3; TRBD2 aligns across 7 bases. V lost 0 bases and J lost 4; bases outside the gene matches: 17. The germline CDR1 and CDR2 sequences are SGDLS and YYNGEE. The CDR3 is made up of 19 amino acids.

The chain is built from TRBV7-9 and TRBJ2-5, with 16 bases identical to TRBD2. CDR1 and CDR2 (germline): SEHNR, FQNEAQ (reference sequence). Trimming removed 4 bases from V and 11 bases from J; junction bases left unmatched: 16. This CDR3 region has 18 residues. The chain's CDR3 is CASSSGTSGGADYNEQYF. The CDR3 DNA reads TGTGCCAGCAGCTCCGGGACTAGCGGGGGGGCCGATTACAATGAGCAGTACTTC.